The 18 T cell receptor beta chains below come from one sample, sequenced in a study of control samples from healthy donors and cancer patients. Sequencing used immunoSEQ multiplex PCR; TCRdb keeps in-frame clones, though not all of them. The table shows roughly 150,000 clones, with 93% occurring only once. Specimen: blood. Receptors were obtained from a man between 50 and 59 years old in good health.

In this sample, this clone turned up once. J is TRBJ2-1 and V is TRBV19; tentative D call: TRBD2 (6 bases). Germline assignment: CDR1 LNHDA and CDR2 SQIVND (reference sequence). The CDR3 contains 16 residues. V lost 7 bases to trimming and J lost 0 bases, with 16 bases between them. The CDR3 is CASTRGRGGSYNEQFF. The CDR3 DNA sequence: TGTGCCAGTACCCGAGGGCGGGGAGGCTCCTACAATGAGCAGTTCTTC.

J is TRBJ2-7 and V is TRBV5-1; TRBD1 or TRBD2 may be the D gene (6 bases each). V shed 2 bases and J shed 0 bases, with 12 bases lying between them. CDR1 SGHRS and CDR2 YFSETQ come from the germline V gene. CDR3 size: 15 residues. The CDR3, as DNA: TGCGCCAGCAGCTTCAAGGGGGGCCGCTCCTACGAGCAGTACTTC. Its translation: CASSFKGGRSYEQYF.

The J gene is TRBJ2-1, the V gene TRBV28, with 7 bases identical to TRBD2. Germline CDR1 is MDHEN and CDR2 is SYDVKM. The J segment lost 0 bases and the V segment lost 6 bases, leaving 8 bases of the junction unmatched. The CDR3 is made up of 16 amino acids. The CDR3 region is CASSRGLSSSYNEQFF. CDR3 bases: TGTGCCAGCAGCCGGGGACTATCAAGCTCCTACAATGAGCAGTTCTTC.

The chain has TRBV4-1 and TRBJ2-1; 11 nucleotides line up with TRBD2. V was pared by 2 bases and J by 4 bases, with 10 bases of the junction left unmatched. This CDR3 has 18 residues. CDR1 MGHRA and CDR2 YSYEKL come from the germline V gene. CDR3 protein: CASSQTASLAGVYNEQFF. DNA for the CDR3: TGCGCCAGCAGCCAAACCGCCTCACTAGCGGGAGTTTACAATGAGCAGTTCTTC.

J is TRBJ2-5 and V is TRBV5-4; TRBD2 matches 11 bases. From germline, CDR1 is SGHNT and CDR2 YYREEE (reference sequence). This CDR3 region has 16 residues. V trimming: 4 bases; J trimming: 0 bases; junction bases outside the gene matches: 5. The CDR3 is CASSPGTSGNQETQYF. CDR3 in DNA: TGTGCCAGCAGCCCCGGGACTAGCGGAAACCAAGAGACCCAGTACTTC.

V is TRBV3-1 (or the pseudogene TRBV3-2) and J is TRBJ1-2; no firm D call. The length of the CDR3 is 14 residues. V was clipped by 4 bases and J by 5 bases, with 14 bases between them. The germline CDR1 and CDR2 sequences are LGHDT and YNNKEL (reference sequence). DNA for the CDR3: TGTGCCAGCAGCCCTCGCGACGTGAGATATGGCTACACCTTC. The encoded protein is CASSPRDVRYGYTF.

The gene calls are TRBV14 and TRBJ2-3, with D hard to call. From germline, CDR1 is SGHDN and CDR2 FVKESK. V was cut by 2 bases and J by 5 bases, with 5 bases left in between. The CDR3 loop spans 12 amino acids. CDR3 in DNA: TGTGCCAGCAGCCAAAACGGAGATACGCAGTATTTT. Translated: CASSQNGDTQYF.

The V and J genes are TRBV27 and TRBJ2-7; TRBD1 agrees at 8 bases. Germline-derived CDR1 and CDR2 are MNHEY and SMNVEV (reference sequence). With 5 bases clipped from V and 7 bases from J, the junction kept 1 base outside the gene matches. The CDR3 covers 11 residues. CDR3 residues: CASSQGAEQYF. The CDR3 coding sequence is TGTGCCAGCAGTCAGGGGGCGGAGCAGTACTTC.

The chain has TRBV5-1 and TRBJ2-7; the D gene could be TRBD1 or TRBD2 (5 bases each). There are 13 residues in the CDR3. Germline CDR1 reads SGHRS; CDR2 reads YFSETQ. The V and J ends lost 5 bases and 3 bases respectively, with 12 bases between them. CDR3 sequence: CASRSADNYEQYF. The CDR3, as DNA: TGCGCCAGCAGATCAGCGGACAACTACGAGCAGTACTTC.

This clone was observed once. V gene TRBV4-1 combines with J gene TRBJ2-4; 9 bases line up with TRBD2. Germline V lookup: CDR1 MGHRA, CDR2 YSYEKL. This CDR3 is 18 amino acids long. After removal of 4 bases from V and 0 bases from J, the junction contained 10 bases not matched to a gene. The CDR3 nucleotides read TGCGCCAGCAGCCTACCGGCGGGAGGGTCTCTAGCCAAAAACATTCAGTACTTC. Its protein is CASSLPAGGSLAKNIQYF.

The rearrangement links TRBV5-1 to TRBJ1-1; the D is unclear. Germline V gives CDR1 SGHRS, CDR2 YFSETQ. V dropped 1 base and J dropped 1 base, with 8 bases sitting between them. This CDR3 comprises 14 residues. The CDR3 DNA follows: TGCGCCAGCAGCTTGTTTGCCAGGAACACTGAAGCTTTCTTT. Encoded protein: CASSLFARNTEAFF.

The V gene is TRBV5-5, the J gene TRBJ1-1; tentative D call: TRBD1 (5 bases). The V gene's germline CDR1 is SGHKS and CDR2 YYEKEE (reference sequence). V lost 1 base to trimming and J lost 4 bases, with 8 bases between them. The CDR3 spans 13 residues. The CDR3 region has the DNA TGTGCCAGCAGCTTGTTCGGGGGCACTGAAGCTTTCTTT. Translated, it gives CASSLFGGTEAFF.

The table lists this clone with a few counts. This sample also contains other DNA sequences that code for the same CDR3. CDR3 sequence: CASSRTGQETQYF. The DNA of the CDR3 is TGTGCCAGCAGTCGAACGGGCCAAGAGACCCAGTACTTC. This rearrangement joins TRBV2 to TRBJ2-5; D is unclear. Trimming left V 5 bases short and J 1 base short, with 8 bases between. The germline V gene encodes CDR1 SNHLY and CDR2 FYNNEI. The CDR3 totals 13 residues.

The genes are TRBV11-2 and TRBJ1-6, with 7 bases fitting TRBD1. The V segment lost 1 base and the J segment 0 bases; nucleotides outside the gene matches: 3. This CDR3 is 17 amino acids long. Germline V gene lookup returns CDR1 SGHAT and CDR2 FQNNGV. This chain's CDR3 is CASSLGGQSSYNSPLHF. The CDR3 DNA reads TGTGCCAGCAGCTTAGGGGGACAGAGCTCCTATAATTCACCCCTCCACTTT.

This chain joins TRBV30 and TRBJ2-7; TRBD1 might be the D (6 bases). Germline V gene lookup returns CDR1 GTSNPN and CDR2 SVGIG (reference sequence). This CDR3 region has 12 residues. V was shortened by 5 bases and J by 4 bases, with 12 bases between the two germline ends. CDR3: CAWGRGQYEQYF. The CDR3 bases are TGTGCCTGGGGCAGGGGACAATACGAGCAGTACTTC.

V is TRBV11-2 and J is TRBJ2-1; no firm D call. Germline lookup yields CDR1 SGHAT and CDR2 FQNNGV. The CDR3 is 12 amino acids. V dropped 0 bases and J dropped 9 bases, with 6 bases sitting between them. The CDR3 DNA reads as TGTGCCAGCAGCTTAGAAGGAGCTGAGCAGTTCTTC. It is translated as CASSLEGAEQFF. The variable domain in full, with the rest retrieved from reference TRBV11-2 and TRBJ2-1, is EAGVAQSPRYKIIEKRQSVAFWCNPISGHATLYWYQQILGQGPKLLIQFQNNGVVDDSQLPKDRFSAERLKGVDSTLKIQPAKLEDSAVYLCASSLEGAEQFFGPGTRLTVL.

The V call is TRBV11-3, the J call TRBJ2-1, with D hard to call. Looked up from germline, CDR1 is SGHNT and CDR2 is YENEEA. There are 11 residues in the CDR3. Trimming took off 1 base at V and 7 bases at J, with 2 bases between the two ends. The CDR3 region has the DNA TGTGCCAGCAGCTTAGGTAATGAGCAGTTCTTC. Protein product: CASSLGNEQFF.

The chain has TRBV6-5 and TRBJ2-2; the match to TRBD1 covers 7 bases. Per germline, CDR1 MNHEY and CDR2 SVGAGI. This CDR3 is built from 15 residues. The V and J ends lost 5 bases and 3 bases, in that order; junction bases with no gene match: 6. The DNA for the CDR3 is TGTGCCAGCAGTAGTAGACAGGGCTACACCGGGGAGCTGTTTTTT. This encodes CASSSRQGYTGELFF.